The source of this TCR beta chain is a study of blood T cell repertoires in COVID-19. About the study: Some COVID-19 samples were acute and others convalescent; all came from the United States, Italy and Spain. PBMCs, B-cell-depleted T cells, or T cells provided the cDNA or gDNA that made up the material.

In the source study's methods: Amplified reference gene primers provided the basis for estimating nucleated cell counts. This table comes from immunoSEQ multiplex PCR, and its TCRdb copy is limited to in-frame clones, with some not included. Clone size and V and J calls were adopted from that table, with D and trimming inferred from the DNA. The sample shows 130,000 or so clones, less than 85% of them seen only once. Trimming left V 1 base short and J 4 bases short, with 15 bases between. The germline gives CDR1 SGHKS, CDR2 YYEKEE (reference sequence). The CDR3 is made up of 16 amino acids. The sequence derives from a woman aged 80 or older with acute or convalescent COVID-19. J is TRBJ1-5 and V is TRBV5-5; D ambiguous. The sequenced sample consisted of peripheral blood. CDR3 sequence: CASSLTPQVRNQPQHF. CDR3 DNA sequence: TGTGCCAGCAGCTTGACCCCCCAGGTTAGGAATCAGCCCCAGCATTTT.